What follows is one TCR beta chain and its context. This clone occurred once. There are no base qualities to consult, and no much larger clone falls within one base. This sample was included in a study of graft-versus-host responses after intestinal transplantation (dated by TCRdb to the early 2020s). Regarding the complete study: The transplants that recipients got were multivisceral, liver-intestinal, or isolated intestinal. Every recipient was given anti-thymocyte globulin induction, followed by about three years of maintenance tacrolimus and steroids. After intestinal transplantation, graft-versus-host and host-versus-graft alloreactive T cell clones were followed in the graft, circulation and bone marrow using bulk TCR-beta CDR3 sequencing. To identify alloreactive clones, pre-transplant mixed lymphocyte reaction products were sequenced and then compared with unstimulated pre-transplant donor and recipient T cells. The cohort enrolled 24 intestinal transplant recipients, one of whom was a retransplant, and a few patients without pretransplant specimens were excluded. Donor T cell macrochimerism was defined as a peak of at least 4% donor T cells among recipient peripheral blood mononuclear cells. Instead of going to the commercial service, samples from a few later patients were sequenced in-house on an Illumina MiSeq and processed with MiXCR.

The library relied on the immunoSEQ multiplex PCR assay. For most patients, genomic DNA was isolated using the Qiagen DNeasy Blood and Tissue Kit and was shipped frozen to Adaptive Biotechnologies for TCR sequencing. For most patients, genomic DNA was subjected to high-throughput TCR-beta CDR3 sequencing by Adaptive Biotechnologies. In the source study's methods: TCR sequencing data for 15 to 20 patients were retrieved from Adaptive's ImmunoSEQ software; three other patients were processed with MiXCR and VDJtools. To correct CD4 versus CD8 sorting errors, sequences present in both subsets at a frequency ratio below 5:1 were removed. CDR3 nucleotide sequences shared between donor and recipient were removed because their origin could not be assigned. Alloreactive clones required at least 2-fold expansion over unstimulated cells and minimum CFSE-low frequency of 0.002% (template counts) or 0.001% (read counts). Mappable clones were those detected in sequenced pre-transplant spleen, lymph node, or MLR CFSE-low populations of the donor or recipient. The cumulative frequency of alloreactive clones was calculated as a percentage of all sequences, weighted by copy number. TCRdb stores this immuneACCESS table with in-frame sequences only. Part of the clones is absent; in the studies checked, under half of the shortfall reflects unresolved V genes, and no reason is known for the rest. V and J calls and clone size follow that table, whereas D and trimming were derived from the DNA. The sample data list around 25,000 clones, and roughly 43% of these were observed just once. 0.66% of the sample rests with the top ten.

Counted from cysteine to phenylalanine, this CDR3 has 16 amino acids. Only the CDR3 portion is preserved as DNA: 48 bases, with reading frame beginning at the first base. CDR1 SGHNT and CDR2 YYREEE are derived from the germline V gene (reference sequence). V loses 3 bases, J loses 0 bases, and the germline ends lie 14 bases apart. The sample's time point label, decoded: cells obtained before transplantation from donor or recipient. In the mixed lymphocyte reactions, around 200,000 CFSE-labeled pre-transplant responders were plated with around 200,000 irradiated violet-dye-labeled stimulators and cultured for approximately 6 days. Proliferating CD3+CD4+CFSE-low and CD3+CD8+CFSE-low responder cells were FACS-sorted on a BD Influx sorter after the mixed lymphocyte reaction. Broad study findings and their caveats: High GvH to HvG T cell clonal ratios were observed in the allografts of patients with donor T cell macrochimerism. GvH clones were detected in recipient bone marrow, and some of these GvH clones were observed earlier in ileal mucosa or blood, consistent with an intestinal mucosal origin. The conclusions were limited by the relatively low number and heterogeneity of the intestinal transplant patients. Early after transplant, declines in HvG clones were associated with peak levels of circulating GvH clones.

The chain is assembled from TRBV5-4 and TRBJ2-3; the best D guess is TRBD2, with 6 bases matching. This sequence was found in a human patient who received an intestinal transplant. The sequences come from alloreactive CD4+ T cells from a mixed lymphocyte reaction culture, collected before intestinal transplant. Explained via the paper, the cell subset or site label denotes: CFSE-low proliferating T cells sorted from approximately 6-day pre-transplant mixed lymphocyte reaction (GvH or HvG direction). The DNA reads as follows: TGTGCCAGCAGCTCCCTCCTGGGGACTAGCACAGATACGCAGTATTTT. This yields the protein CASSSLLGTSTDTQYF.